The T cell receptor beta chain described here comes from a study of blood T cell repertoires in COVID-19. In the authors' methods: Nucleated cell counts were estimated from reference gene primer amplification. TCRdb's copy holds only in-frame clones and misses some; the assay was immunoSEQ multiplex PCR. The V and J calls and the clone size are those of that table, but D and trimming were determined from the DNA. The table lists about 230,000 clones, approximately 82% of them singletons. V dropped 0 bases and J dropped 7 bases, with 5 bases sitting between them. The CDR3 is made up of 12 amino acids. CDR1 and CDR2 from the germline V gene are SGHRS and YFSETQ.

Sequencing was done on a sample of peripheral blood. The chain combines TRBV5-1 with TRBJ2-1; D is unresolved. The receptor comes from a man older than 75 with acute or convalescent COVID-19. The CDR3 protein is CASSLDKNEQFF. In nucleotides, the CDR3 is TGCGCCAGCAGCTTGGACAAGAATGAGCAGTTCTTC.